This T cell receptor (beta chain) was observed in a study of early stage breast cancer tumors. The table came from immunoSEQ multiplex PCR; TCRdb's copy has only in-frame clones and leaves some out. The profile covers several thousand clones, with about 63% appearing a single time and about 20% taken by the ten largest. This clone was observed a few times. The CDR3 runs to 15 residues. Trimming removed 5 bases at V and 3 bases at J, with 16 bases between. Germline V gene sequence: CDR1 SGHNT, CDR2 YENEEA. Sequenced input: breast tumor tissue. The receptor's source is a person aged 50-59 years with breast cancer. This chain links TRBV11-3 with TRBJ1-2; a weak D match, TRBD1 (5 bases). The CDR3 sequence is CASSPLAGSDYGYTF. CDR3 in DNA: TGTGCCAGCAGCCCCCTGGCAGGGAGCGACTATGGCTACACCTTC.